Included here is one T cell receptor beta chain sequence, with context. V shed 6 bases and J 2 bases; nucleotides not matched to a gene: 11. The germline gives CDR1 DFQATT, CDR2 SNEGSKA (reference sequence). The CDR3 consists of 16 residues. This entry belongs to a study of T cells in Graves' hyperthyroidism and ophthalmopathy. As for the study in general: Initial diagnosis, before any treatment, was when peripheral blood was collected.

Amplified regions were TCR beta CDR3 sequences from RNA transcripts. HTBI primers were used for first-round RT-PCR of the TCR CDR3. TCRdb analysed the multiplex PCR reads with MiXCR anew, one entry per CDR3 protein. The sample carries a few hundred thousand distinct CDR3 sequences, 16% recorded once. Thyroid ultrasound and orbital computed tomography, with clinical symptoms and serum thyroxine and TRAb, informed diagnoses. Sequenced input: blood. The sequence derives from a woman aged 40 to 50 with Graves' ophthalmopathy. V is TRBV20-1 and J is TRBJ2-7, with 12 bases aligning to TRBD2. The CDR3 spells CSALGLAGRGAYEQYF. The CDR3 DNA is TGCAGTGCCTTAGGACTAGCGGGAAGGGGCGCCTACGAGCAGTACTTC.